This entry is about one TCR beta chain. This clone's antigen is unknown. No qualities accompany the bases; no much larger clone lies one base away. TCR beta VDJ combination and CDR3 sequence profiling used genomic DNA as the template. An Illumina HiSeq 2000 was used for TCR repertoire sequencing. Per the authors' processing: Repertoire assessment relied on Simpson's diversity index, CDR3 size and DJ length profiles, and TRBV/TRBJ rearrangement plots. The most abundant DNA sequence in the deep sequencing data was defined as the immunodominant clone. CDR3 amino acid sequences were checked for sharing across subjects and were also compared against the VDJdb database and published repertoires. The public reads were reanalyzed by TCRdb: fastp trimming at Q25, MiXCR alignment, in-frame beta chains only. Identical CDR3 protein sequences are pooled into one entry, listed with their most common genes and DNA. The V and J calls were not made by the authors but by TCRdb's processing. This sample comprises about 200,000 distinct CDR3 sequences, 60% to 80% of them detected only once. The ten biggest clones cover roughly three fifths of the sample.

In the germline V gene (reference sequence), CDR1 corresponds to LNHDA and CDR2 to SQIVND. V lost 4 bases and J lost 0 bases; the stretch between them is 6 bases long. The CDR3, from cysteine to phenylalanine, totals 13 residues. CDR3 DNA only is kept here, 39 bases in frame from base 1. The sample belongs to a study of CD8+CD57+ T cells in acquired aplastic anemia (dated by TCRdb to 2016 to 2018). At the level of the whole study: A mean of roughly 2.9 ug of DNA, ranging from roughly 0.18 to 30 ug, was extracted from sorted CD4+ and CD8+ cells. CD8+CD57+ expansion was defined as a frequency above the mean frequency observed in healthy subjects. Broader findings and caveats from the paper: Around 31 CD8+ CDR3 sequences were shared between patients and controls but appeared highly expressed in patients and within their immunodominant clones. CD8+ Simpson's diversity did not differ significantly between patients and healthy controls (P=0.060).

The patients picked for sequencing were ones in whom flow cytometry had shown an expansion of CD8+CD57+ cells. All patients had severe acquired aplastic anemia diagnosed by International Study of Aplastic Anemia and Agranulocytosis and Camitta criteria. Patients had received no therapy at the time of blood sampling. In the study, sorted CD4+ and CD8+ blood T cells from patients with severe aplastic anemia and from healthy subjects underwent deep sequencing of TCR repertoires. Patients were enrolled in the USA under clinicaltrials.gov protocols 00001620, 01623167, 00001397, 00071045, 00081523 and 00961064. Ficoll-Paque density gradient centrifugation was used to isolate peripheral blood mononuclear cells. Before DNA extraction, CD4+ and CD8+ T cells were sorted by FACS or by magnetic beads.

The chain is assembled from TRBV19 and TRBJ1-1, and perhaps TRBD1 as D gene, on 5 matching bases. This sequence originates from a human donor with aplastic anemia. Sequencing input: sorted CD4+, CD8+, or CD8+CD57+ T cells (not recorded which) from PBMCs. The nucleotides read TGTGCCAGTAGTAGAGGGGTGAACACTGAAGCTTTCTTT. It specifies CASSRGVNTEAFF.